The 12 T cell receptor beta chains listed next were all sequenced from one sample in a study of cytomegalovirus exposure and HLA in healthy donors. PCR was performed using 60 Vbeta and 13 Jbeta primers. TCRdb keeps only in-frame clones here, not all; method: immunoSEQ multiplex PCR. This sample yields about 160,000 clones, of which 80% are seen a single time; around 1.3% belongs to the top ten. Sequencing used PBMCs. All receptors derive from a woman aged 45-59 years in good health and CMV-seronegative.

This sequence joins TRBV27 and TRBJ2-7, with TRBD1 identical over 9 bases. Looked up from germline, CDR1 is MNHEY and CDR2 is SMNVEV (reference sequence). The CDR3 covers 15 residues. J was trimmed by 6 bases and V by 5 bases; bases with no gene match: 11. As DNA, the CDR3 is TGTGCCAGCAGTAGCCGGGACAGGGTAATTTTCGAGCAGTACTTC. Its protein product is CASSSRDRVIFEQYF.

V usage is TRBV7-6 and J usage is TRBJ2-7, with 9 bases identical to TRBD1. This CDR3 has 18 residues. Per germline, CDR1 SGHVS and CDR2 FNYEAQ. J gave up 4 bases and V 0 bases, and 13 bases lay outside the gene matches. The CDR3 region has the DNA TGTGCCAGCAGCTTAGCGTTCTCATTCGGACAGGGGTCGTACGAGCAGTACTTC. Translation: CASSLAFSFGQGSYEQYF.

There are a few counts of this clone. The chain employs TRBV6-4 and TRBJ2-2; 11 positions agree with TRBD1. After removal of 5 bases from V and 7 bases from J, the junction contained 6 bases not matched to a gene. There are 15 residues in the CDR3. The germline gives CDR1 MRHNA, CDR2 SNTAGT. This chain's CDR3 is CASSQDRGHGGELFF. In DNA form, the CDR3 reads TGTGCCAGCAGTCAGGACAGGGGGCACGGCGGGGAGCTGTTTTTT.

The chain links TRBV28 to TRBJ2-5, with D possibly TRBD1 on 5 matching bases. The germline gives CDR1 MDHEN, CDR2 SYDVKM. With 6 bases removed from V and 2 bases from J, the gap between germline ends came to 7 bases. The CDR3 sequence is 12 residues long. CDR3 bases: TGTGCCAGCAGCAGGGATCAAGAGACCCAGTACTTC. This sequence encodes CASSRDQETQYF.

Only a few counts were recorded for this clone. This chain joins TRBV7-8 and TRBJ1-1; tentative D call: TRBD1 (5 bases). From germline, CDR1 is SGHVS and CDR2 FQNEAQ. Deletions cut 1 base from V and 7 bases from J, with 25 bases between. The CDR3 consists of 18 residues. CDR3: CASSLVQSDIYRKGEAFF. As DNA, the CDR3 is TGTGCCAGCAGCTTAGTTCAGTCGGACATATATCGAAAGGGTGAAGCTTTCTTT.

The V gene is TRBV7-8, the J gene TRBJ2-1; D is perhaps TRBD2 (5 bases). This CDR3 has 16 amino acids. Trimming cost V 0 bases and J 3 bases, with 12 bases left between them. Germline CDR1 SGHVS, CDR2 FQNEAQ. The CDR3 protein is CASSLARLAIYNEQFF. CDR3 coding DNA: TGTGCCAGCAGCTTAGCGCGTTTAGCGATCTACAATGAGCAGTTCTTC. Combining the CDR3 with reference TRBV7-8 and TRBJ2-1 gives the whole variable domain GAGVSQSPRYKVAKRGQDVALRCDPISGHVSLFWYQQALGQGPEFLTYFQNEAQLDKSGLPSDRFFAERPEGSVSTLKIQRTQQEDSAVYLCASSLARLAIYNEQFFGPGTRLTVL.

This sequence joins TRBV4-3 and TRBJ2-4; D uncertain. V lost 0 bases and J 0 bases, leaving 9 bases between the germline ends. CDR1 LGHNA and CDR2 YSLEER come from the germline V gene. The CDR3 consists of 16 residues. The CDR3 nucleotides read TGCGCCAGCAGCCAAGATCACTTTCTAGCCAAAAACATTCAGTACTTC. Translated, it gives CASSQDHFLAKNIQYF.

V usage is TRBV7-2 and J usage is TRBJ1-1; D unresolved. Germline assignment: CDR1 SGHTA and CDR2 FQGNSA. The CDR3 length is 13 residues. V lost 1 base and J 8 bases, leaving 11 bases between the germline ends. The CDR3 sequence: CASSLVEGSEAFF. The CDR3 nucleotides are TGTGCCAGCAGCTTAGTGGAGGGTTCGGAAGCTTTCTTT.

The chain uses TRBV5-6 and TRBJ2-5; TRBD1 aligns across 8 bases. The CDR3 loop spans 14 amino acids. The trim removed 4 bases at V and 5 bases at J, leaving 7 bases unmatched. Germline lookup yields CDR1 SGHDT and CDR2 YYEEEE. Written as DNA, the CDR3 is TGTGCCAGCAGCCCGGCCGACAGGGGCGAGACCCAGTACTTC. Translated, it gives CASSPADRGETQYF.

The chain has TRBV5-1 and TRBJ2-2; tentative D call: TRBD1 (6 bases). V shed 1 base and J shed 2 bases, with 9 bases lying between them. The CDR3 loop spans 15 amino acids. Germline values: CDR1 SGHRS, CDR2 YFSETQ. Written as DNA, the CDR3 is TGCGCCAGCAGCTTGCAGGACAGTAACACCGGGGAGCTGTTTTTT. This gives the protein CASSLQDSNTGELFF. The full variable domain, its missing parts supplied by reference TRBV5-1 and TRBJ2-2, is KAGVTQTPRYLIKTRGQQVTLSCSPISGHRSVSWYQQTPGQGLQFLFEYFSETQRNKGNFPGRFSGRQFSNSRSEMNVSTLELGDSALYLCASSLQDSNTGELFFGEGSRLTVL.

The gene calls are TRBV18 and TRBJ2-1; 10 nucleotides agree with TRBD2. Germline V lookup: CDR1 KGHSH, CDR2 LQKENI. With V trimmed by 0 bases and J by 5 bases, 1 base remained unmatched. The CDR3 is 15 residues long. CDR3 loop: CASSPPGLADNEQFF. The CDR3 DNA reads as TGTGCCAGCTCACCACCAGGACTAGCGGACAATGAGCAGTTCTTC.

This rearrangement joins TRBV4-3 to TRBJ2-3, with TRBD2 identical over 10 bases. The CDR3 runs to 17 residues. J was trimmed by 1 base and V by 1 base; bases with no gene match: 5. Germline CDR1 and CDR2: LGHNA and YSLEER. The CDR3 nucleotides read TGCGCCAGCAGCCAAGGGGCTAGCGGGGGACGCACAGATACGCAGTATTTT. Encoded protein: CASSQGASGGRTDTQYF.